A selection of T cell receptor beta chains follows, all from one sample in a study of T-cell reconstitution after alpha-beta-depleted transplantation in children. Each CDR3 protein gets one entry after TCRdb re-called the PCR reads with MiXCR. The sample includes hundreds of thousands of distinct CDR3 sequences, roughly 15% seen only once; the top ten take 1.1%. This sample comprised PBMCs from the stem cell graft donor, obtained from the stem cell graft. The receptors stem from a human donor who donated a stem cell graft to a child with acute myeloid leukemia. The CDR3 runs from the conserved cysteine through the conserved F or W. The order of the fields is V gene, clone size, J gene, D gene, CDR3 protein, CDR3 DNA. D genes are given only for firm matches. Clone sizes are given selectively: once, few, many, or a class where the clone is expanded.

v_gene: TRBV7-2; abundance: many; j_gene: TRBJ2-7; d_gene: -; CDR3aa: CASRDRGTVTYEQYF; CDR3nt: TGTGCCAGCAGGGATAGAGGGACTGTGACCTACGAGCAGTACTTC
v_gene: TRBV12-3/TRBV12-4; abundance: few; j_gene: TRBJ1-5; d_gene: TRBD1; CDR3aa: CASGQGYQPQHF; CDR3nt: TGTGCCAGCGGACAGGGATATCAGCCCCAGCATTTT
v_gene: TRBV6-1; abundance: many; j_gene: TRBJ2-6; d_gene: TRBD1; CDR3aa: CASSTRQGISGANVLTF; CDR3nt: TGTGCCAGCAGTACAAGACAGGGAATCTCTGGGGCCAACGTCCTGACTTTC
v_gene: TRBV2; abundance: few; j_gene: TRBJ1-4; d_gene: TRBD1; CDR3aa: CASSYTGTGSARTNEKLFF; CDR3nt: TGTGCCAGCAGTTACACCGGGACAGGGTCCGCCCGAACTAATGAAAAACTGTTTTTT
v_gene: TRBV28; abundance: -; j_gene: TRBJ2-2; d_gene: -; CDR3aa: CASSKVAKPNTGELFF; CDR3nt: TGTGCCAGCAGTAAGGTAGCGAAACCGAACACCGGGGAGCTGTTTTTT
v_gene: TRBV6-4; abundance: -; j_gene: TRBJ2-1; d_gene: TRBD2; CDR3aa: CASRTSGGYNEQSF; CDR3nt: TGTGCCAGCCGTACTAGCGGGGGGTATAATGAGCAGTCCTTC
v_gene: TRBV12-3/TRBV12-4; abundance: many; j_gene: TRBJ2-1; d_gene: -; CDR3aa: CASSSYLGEVYNEQFF; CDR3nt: TGTGCCAGCAGTTCGTACCTTGGGGAGGTCTACAATGAGCAGTTCTTC
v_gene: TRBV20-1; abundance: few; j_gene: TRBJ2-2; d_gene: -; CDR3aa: CSASSHQRTNTGELFF; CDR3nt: TGCAGTGCTTCCTCACATCAGCGGACGAACACCGGGGAGCTGTTTTTT
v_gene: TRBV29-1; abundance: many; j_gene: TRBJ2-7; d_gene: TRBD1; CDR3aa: CSVDGTGNEQYF; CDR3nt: TGCAGCGTCGATGGGACAGGGAATGAGCAGTACTTC
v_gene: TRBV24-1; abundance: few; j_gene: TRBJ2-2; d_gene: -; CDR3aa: CATSDLQGGSVGELFF; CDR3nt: TGTGCCACCAGTGATTTGCAGGGAGGTTCGGTCGGGGAGCTGTTTTTT
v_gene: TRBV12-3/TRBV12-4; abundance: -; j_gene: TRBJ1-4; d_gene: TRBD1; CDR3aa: CASQTGGNEKLFF; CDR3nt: TGTGCCTCTCAGACAGGGGGGAATGAAAAACTGTTTTTT
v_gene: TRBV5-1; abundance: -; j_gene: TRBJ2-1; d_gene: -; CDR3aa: CASFATGGLSYNEQFF; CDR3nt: TGCGCCAGCTTCGCTACGGGGGGCCTTTCCTACAATGAGCAGTTCTTC
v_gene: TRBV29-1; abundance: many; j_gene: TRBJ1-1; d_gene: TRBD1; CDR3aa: CSVLTGVNTEAFF; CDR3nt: TGCAGCGTTCTGACAGGGGTTAACACTGAAGCTTTCTTT
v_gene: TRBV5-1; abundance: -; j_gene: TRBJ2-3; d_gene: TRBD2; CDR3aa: CASSLGTRASLDTQYF; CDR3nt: TGCGCCAGCAGCCTTGGGACTAGAGCGTCCTTGGATACGCAGTATTTT
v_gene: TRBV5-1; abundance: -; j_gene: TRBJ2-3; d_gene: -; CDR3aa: CASSLRPSLGGDTQYF; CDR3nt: TGCGCCAGCAGCTTGAGGCCTAGCTTAGGGGGGGATACGCAGTATTTT
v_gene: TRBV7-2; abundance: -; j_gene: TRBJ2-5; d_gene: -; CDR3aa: CASSPQGGTQETQYF; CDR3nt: TGTGCCAGCAGCCCCCAGGGGGGAACCCAAGAGACCCAGTACTTC
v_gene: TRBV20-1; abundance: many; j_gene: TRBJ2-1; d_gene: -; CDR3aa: CSASPVNYNEQFF; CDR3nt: TGCAGTGCTAGCCCCGTCAACTACAATGAGCAGTTCTTC
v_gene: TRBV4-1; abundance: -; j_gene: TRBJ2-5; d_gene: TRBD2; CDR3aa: CASSQLGLAGQETQYF; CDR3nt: TGCGCCAGCAGCCAACTGGGACTAGCGGGGCAAGAGACCCAGTACTTC
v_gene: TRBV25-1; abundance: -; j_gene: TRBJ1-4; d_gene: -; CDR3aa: CASSEPLGAHEKLFF; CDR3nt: TGTGCCAGCAGTGAACCTCTCGGGGCTCATGAAAAACTGTTTTTT
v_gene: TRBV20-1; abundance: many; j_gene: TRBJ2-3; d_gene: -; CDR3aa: CSASLTASFTDTQYF; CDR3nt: TGCAGTGCTAGTTTGACAGCCTCCTTCACAGATACGCAGTATTTT
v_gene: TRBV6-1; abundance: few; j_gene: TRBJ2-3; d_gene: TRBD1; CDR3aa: CASTGTGETDTQYF; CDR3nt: TGTGCCAGCACCGGGACAGGGGAGACAGATACGCAGTATTTT
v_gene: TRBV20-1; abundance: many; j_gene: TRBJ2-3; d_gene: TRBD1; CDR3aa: CSAQDRARDTQYF; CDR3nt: TGCAGTGCTCAGGACAGGGCCAGAGATACGCAGTATTTT
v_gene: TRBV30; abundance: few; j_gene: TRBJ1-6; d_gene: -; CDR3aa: CAWSRGANSPLHF; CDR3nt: TGTGCCTGGAGTCGAGGGGCAAATTCACCCCTCCACTTT
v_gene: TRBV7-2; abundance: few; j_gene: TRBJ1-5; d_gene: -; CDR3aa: CASSLALGSQPQHF; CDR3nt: TGTGCCAGCAGCTTAGCGCTCGGGAGCCAGCCCCAGCATTTT
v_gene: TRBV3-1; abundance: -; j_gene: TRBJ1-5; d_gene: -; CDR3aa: CASSQEGPGPQHF; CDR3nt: TGTGCCAGCAGCCAAGAGGGACCCGGGCCCCAGCATTTT
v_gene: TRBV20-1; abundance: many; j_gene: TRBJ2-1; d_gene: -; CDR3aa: CSALGNEQFF; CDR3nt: TGCAGTGCCCTCGGAAATGAGCAGTTCTTC
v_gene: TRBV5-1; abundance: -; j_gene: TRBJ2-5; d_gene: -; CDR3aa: CASSLGSREGETQYF; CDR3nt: TGCGCCAGCAGCTTGGGATCCAGGGAAGGGGAGACCCAGTACTTC
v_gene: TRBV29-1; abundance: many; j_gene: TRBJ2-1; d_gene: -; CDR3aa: CSVVGYNEQFF; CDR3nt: TGCAGCGTTGTAGGGTACAATGAGCAGTTCTTC
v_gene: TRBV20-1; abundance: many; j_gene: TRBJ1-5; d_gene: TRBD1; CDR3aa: CSAGTGGSNQPQHF; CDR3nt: TGCAGTGCGGGGACAGGGGGAAGCAATCAGCCCCAGCATTTT
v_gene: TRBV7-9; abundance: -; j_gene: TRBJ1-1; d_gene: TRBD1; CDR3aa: CASSLWGGRGGLEAFF; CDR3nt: TGTGCCAGCAGCTTATGGGGAGGCCGAGGGGGCCTTGAAGCTTTCTTT
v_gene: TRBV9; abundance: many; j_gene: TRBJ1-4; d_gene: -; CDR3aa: CARGPPGSDSTNEKLFF; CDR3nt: TGTGCCAGAGGACCGCCGGGGTCGGACTCAACTAATGAAAAACTGTTTTTT
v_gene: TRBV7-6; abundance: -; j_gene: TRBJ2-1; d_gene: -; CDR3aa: CASSLASWDEQFF; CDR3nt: TGTGCCAGCAGCTTAGCCTCCTGGGATGAGCAGTTCTTC
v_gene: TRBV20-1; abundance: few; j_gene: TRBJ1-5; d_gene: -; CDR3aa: CSARARGRDSNQPQHF; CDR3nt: TGCAGTGCTAGAGCGCGAGGCAGAGATAGCAATCAGCCCCAGCATTTT
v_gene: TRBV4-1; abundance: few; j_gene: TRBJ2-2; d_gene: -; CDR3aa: CASELGGSGELFF; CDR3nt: TGCGCCAGCGAGTTAGGGGGGAGCGGGGAGCTGTTTTTT
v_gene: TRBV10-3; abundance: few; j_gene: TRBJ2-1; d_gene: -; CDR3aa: CAISESRGAASYNEQFF; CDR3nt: TGTGCCATCAGTGAGTCGAGAGGAGCGGCATCCTACAATGAGCAGTTCTTC
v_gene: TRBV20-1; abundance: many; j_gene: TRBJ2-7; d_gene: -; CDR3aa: CSAISGPRANIGGSYEQYF; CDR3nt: TGCAGTGCTATCTCAGGCCCCCGGGCTAATATTGGGGGGTCCTACGAGCAGTACTTC
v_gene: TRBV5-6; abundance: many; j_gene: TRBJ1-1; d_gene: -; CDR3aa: CASVSRVDTEAFF; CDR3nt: TGTGCCAGCGTCTCCAGGGTCGACACTGAAGCTTTCTTT
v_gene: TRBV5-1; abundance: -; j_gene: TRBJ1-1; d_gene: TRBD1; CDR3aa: CASSWTGGSAEAFF; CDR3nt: TGCGCCAGCAGTTGGACAGGGGGCAGCGCTGAAGCTTTCTTT
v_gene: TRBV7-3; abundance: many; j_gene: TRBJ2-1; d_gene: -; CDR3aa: CASSPPSSNEQFF; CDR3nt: TGTGCCAGCAGCCCCCCTTCTTCCAATGAGCAGTTCTTC
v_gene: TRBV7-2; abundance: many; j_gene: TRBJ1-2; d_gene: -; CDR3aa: CASSFQAGENYGYTF; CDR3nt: TGTGCCAGCAGCTTTCAGGCAGGGGAAAACTATGGCTACACCTTC
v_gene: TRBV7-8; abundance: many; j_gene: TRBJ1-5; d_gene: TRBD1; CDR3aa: CASQPGTGGVRGNQPQHF; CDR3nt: TGTGCCAGCCAACCGGGGACAGGGGGAGTAAGGGGGAATCAGCCCCAGCATTTT
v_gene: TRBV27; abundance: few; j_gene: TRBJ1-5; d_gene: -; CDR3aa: CASSHRPDDAYQPQHF; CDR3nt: TGTGCCAGCAGCCACAGACCGGACGATGCTTATCAGCCCCAGCATTTT
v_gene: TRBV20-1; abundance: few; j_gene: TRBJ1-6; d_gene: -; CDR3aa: CSCGSQGGYSPLHF; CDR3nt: TGCAGTTGCGGGAGCCAGGGTGGGTATTCACCCCTCCACTTT
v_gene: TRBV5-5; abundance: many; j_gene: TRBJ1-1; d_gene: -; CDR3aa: CASRIKQDTEAFF; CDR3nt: TGTGCCAGCCGAATCAAACAGGACACTGAAGCTTTCTTT
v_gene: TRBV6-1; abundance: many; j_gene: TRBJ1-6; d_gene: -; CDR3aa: CASSEVHYNSPLHF; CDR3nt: TGTGCCAGCAGTGAGGTACACTATAATTCACCCCTCCACTTT
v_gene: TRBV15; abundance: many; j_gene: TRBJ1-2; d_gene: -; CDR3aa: CATSRGPRGSEYGYTF; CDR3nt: TGTGCCACCAGCAGAGGCCCTCGGGGCAGCGAATATGGCTACACCTTC
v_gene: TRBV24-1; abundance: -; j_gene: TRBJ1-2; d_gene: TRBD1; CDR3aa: CATSDSGTGSGAYGYTF; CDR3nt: TGTGCCACCAGTGATAGCGGGACAGGGAGTGGTGCCTATGGCTACACCTTC
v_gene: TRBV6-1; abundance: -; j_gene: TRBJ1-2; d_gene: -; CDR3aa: CASSEEGTRAGYTF; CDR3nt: TGTGCCAGCAGTGAAGAAGGAACGAGGGCAGGCTACACCTTC
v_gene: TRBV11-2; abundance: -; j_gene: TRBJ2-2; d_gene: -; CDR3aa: CASSLEGVRVSTGELFF; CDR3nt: TGTGCCAGCAGCTTAGAAGGGGTGCGGGTTTCCACCGGGGAGCTGTTTTTT
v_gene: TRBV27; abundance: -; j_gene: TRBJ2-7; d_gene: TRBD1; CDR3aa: CASKSGTGLYEQYF; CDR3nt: TGTGCCAGCAAAAGTGGGACAGGACTCTACGAGCAGTACTTC
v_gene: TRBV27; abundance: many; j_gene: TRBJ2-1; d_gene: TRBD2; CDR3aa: CASSSAGGPGNEQFF; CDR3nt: TGTGCCAGCAGTTCGGCGGGGGGGCCAGGTAATGAGCAGTTCTTC
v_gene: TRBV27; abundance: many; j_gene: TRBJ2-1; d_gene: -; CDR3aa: CASSLRGNWNEQFF; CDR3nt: TGTGCCAGCAGTTTACGGGGGAATTGGAATGAGCAGTTCTTC
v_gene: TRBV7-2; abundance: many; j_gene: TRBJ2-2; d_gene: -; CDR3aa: CASSALNTGELFF; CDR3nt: TGTGCCAGCAGTGCCTTGAACACCGGGGAGCTGTTTTTT
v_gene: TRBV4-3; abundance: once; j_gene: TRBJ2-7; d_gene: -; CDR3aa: CASSQDRVGYEQYF; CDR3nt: TGCGCCAGCAGCCAAGACAGGGTGGGTTACGAGCAGTACTTC
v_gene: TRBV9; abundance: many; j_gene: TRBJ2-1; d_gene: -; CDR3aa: CASSVNPHREPSVDEQFF; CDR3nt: TGTGCCAGCAGCGTTAACCCGCACAGGGAACCTAGCGTGGATGAGCAGTTCTTC
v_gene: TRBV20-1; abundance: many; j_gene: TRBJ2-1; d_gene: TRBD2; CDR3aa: CSASYLGLAGTYNEQFF; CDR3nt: TGCAGTGCTAGTTATTTGGGACTAGCGGGGACCTACAATGAGCAGTTCTTC
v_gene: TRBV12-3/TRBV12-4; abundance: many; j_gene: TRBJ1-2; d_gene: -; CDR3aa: CASSLGTLYGYTF; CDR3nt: TGTGCCAGCAGCCTAGGGACGCTCTATGGCTACACCTTC